These T cell receptor beta chains were read from a single sample in a study of blood T cell repertoires in COVID-19. Sequencing used immunoSEQ multiplex PCR; TCRdb keeps in-frame clones, though not all of them. The sample holds about 190,000 clones; roughly 89% are singletons and the top ten take roughly an eighth. The specimen sequenced was peripheral blood. Source of these receptors: a woman in her seventies with COVID-19, enrolled during active disease. Both conserved end residues are part of each CDR3. D genes are given only for firm matches. Expanded clones are given a class, and other clones once, few, many or no size at all.

length,D,size,V,J,CDR3,DNA
11,-,-,TRBV6-5,TRBJ2-7,CASAVSYEQYF,TGTGCCAGCGCGGTTTCCTACGAGCAGTACTTC
12,-,once,TRBV28,TRBJ1-6,CASSLGRLPLHF,TGTGCCAGCAGTTTAGGCAGATTACCCCTCCACTTT
14,-,-,TRBV13,TRBJ1-2,CASSFRDRGAGYTF,TGTGCCAGCAGCTTTCGAGATAGGGGTGCTGGCTACACCTTC
14,-,-,TRBV7-2,TRBJ2-1,CASSSPQRGNEQFF,TGTGCCAGCAGCTCCCCCCAAAGAGGAAATGAGCAGTTCTTC
15,TRBD1,-,TRBV30,TRBJ1-5,CAWSLGGQGAEPQHF,TGTGCCTGGAGCCTAGGGGGGCAGGGGGCTGAGCCCCAGCATTTT
13,TRBD2,-,TRBV28,TRBJ2-7,CATGLAGTDEQYF,TGTGCCACGGGACTAGCGGGAACAGACGAGCAGTACTTC
13,-,-,TRBV19,TRBJ2-2,CASSISGPGELFF,TGTGCCAGTAGTATATCGGGTCCCGGGGAGCTGTTTTTT
14,TRBD2,-,TRBV7-9,TRBJ2-7,CASSLIAGANEQYF,TGTGCCAGCAGCTTAATAGCGGGAGCAAACGAGCAGTACTTC
16,TRBD1,-,TRBV28,TRBJ2-2,CASRLQGSENTGELFF,TGTGCCAGCAGACTACAGGGGAGCGAGAACACCGGGGAGCTGTTTTTT
13,TRBD2,-,TRBV5-5,TRBJ2-1,CASSLVSGRGVIF,TGTGCCAGCAGCTTGGTGAGCGGGAGGGGCGTGATCTTC
11,-,-,TRBV20-1,TRBJ2-2,CSALDGGELFF,TGCAGTGCCCTAGATGGCGGGGAGCTGTTTTTT
15,TRBD1,-,TRBV4-1,TRBJ1-2,CASSHQQGNNYGYTF,TGCGCCAGCAGCCACCAACAGGGGAACAACTATGGCTACACCTTC
15,TRBD2,-,TRBV5-6,TRBJ2-1,CASSLPSGRINEQFF,TGTGCCAGCAGCTTACCTAGCGGGAGGATTAATGAGCAGTTCTTC
12,-,-,TRBV20-1,TRBJ1-1,CSASEQGWQAFF,TGCAGTGCTAGTGAACAGGGTTGGCAAGCTTTCTTT
12,-,-,TRBV5-1,TRBJ2-1,CASSFKGDEQFF,TGCGCCAGCAGCTTTAAGGGAGATGAGCAGTTCTTC
14,-,-,TRBV7-8,TRBJ1-6,CASTSEGRNSPLHF,TGTGCCAGCACCTCCGAGGGCCGAAATTCACCCCTCCACTTT
15,TRBD1,-,TRBV7-9,TRBJ2-2,CASSRGTGHTGELFF,TGTGCCAGCAGCAGGGGGACAGGGCACACCGGGGAGCTGTTTTTT
12,TRBD1,-,TRBV5-6,TRBJ1-2,CASMGTAYGYTF,TGTGCCAGCATGGGGACAGCCTATGGCTACACCTTC
16,-,-,TRBV5-6,TRBJ1-3,CASSRGGWNSGNTIYF,TGTGCCAGCAGCCGAGGGGGATGGAACTCTGGAAACACCATATATTTT
14,TRBD1,-,TRBV5-4,TRBJ1-5,CASSLEPGGQPQHF,TGTGCCAGCAGCTTGGAGCCAGGGGGCCAGCCCCAGCATTTT
14,-,-,TRBV5-1,TRBJ2-3,CASSLTVRTDTQYF,TGCGCCAGCAGCTTGACAGTCCGCACAGATACGCAGTATTTT
15,TRBD2,-,TRBV5-1,TRBJ2-2,CASRLGLAGSGELFF,TGCGCCAGCCGTCTCGGACTAGCGGGATCCGGGGAGCTGTTTTTT